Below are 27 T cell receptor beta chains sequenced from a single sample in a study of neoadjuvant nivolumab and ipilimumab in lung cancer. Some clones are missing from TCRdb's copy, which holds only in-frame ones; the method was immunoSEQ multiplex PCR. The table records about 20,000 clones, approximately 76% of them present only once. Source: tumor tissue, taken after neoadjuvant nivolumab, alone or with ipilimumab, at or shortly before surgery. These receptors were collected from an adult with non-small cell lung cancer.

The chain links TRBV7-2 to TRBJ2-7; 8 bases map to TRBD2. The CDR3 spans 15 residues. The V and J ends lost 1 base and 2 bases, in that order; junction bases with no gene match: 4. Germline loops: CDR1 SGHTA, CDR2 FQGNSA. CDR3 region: CASSLEVGGAYEQYF. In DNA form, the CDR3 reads TGTGCCAGCAGCTTAGAGGTCGGGGGGGCCTACGAGCAGTACTTC. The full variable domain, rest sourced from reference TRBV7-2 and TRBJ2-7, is GAGVSQSPSNKVTEKGKDVELRCDPISGHTALYWYRQSLGQGLEFLIYFQGNSAPDKSGLPSDRFSAERTGGSVSTLTIQRTQQEDSAVYLCASSLEVGGAYEQYFGPGTRLTVT.

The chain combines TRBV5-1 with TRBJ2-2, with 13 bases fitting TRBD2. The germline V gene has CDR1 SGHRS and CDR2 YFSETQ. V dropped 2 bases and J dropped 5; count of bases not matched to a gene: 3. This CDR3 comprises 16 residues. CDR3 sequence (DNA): TGCGCCAGCAGCTTCAGGACTAGCGGGGGTACCGGGGAGCTGTTTTTT. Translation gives CASSFRTSGGTGELFF.

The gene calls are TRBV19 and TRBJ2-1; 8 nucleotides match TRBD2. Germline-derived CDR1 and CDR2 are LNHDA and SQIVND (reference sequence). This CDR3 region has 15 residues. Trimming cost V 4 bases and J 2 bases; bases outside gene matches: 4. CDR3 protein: CASSKLAVAYNEQFF. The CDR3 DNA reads TGTGCCAGTAGTAAACTAGCGGTAGCCTACAATGAGCAGTTCTTC.

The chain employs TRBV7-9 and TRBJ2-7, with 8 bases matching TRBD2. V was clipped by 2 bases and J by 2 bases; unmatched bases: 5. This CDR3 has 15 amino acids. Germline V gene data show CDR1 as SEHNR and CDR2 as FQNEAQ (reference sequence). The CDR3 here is CASSLSAGGPYEQYF. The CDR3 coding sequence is TGTGCCAGCAGCTTAAGTGCGGGGGGCCCCTACGAGCAGTACTTC.

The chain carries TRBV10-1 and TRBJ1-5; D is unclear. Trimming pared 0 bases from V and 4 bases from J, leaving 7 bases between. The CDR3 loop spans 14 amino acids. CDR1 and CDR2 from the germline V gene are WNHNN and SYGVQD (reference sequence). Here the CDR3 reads CASSESGENQPQHF. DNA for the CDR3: TGCGCCAGCAGTGAGTCCGGGGAAAATCAGCCCCAGCATTTT.

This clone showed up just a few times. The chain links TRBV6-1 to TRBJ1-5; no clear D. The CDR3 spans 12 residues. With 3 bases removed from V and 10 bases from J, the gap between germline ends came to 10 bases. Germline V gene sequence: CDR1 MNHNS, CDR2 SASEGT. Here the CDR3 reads CASSDRPDPQHF. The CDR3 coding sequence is TGTGCCAGCAGTGACAGACCTGATCCCCAGCATTTT.

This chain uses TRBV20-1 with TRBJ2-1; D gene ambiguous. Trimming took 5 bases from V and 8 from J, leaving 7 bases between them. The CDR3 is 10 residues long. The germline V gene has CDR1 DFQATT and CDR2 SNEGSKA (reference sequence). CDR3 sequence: CSARRHEQFF. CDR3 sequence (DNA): TGCAGTGCTCGCAGACATGAGCAGTTCTTC.

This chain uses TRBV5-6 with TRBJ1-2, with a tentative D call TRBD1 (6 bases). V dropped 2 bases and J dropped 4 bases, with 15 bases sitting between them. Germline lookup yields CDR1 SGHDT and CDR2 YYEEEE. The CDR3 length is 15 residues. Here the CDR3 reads CASSLFGQGSYGYTF. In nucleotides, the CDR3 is TGTGCCAGCAGCTTATTCGGGCAGGGGAGCTATGGCTACACCTTC.

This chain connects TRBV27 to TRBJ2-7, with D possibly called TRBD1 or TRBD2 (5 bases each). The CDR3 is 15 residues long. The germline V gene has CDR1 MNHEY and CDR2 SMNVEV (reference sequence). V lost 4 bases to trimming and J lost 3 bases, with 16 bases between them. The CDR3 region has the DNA TGTGCCAGCAGTTCCTCTGGGGGAGTCAACTACGAGCAGTACTTC. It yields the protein CASSSSGGVNYEQYF.

In nucleotides, the CDR3 is TGTGCCAGCAGTGAACAACGGTACGCTTTCTTT. This encodes CASSEQRYAFF. The chain links TRBV2 to TRBJ1-1; D not resolved. The CDR3 covers 11 residues. Germline CDR1 SNHLY, CDR2 FYNNEI. V lost 2 bases and J 11 bases, leaving 9 bases between the germline ends. Looking up the rest from reference TRBV2 and TRBJ1-1 gives the full variable domain: EPEVTQTPSHQVTQMGQEVILRCVPISNHLYFYWYRQILGQKVEFLVSFYNNEISEKSEIFDDQFSVERPDGSNFTLKIRSTKLEDSAMYFCASSEQRYAFFGQGTRLTVV.

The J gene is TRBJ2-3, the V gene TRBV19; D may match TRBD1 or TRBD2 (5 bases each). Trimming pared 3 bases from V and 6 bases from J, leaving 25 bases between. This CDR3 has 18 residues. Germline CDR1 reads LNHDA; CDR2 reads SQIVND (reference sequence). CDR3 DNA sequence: TGTGCCAGTAGTATGTGGTCGGTTCGGGGCCCCCCCGTGGATACGCAGTATTTT. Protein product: CASSMWSVRGPPVDTQYF.

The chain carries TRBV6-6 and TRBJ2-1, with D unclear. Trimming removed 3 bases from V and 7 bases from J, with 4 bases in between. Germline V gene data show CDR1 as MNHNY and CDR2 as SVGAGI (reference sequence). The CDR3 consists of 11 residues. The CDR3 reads CASSYWNEQFF. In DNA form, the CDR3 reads TGTGCCAGCAGTTATTGGAATGAGCAGTTCTTC.

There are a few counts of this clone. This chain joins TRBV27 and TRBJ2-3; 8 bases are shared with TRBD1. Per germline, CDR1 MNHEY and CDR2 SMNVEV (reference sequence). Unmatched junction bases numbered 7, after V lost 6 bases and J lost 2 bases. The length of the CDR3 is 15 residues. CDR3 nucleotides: TGTGCCAGCAGGGGGACAGGTGGCTACACAGATACGCAGTATTTT. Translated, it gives CASRGTGGYTDTQYF.

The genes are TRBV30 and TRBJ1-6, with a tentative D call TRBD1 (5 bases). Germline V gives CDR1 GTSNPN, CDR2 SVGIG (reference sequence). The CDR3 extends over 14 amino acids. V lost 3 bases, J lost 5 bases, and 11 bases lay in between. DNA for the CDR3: TGTGCCTGGAGCGGGGGTTCTGATAATTCACCCCTCCACTTT. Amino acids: CAWSGGSDNSPLHF.

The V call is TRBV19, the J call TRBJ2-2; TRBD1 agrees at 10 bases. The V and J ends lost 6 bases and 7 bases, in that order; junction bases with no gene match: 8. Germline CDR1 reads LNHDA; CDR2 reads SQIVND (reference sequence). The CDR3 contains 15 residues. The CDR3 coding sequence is TGTGCCAGTAGGGGAGGACAGGGGGTAATCGGGGAGCTGTTTTTT. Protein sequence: CASRGGQGVIGELFF. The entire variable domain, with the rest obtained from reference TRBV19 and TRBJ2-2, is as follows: DGGITQSPKYLFRKEGQNVTLSCEQNLNHDAMYWYRQDPGQGLRLIYYSQIVNDFQKGDIAEGYSVSREKKESFPLTVTSAQKNPTAFYLCASRGGQGVIGELFFGEGSRLTVL.

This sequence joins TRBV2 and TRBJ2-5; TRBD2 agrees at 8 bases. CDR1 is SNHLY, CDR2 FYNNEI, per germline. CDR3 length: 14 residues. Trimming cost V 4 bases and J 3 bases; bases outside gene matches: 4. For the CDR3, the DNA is TGTGCCAGCAGTGTCAGGCGGGAGGAAGAGACCCAGTACTTC. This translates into CASSVRREEETQYF.

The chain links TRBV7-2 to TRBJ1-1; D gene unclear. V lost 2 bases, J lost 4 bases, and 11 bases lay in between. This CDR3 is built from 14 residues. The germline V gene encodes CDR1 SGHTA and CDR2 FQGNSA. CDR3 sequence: CASSLFRAGTEAFF. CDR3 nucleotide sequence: TGTGCCAGCAGCTTATTTCGGGCTGGCACTGAAGCTTTCTTT.

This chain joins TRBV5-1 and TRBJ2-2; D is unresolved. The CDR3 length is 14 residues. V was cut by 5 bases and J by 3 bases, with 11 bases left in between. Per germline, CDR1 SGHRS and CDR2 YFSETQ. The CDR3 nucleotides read TGCGCCAGCAGTTCAGGCTCGGACACCGGGGAGCTGTTTTTT. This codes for CASSSGSDTGELFF.

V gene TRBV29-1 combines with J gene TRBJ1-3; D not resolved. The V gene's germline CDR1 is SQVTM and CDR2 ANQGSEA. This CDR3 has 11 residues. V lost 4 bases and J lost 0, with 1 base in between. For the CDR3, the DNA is TGCAGCGTTGCCTCTGGAAACACCATATATTTT. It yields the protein CSVASGNTIYF.

CDR3 DNA: TGTGCCAGCAGCTTGGGTGTGAACACTGAAGCTTTCTTT. Residues: CASSLGVNTEAFF. The rearrangement joins TRBV5-4 to TRBJ1-1; D ambiguous. The CDR3 loop spans 13 amino acids. Trimming removed 0 bases from V and 0 bases from J, with 3 bases in between. Germline CDR1 reads SGHNT; CDR2 reads YYREEE (reference sequence).

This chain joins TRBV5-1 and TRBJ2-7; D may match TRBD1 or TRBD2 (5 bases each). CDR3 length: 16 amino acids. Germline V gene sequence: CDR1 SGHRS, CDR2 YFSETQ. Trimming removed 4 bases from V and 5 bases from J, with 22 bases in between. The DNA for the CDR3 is TGCGCCAGCAGCCCCGGGGACCGACCTAGGGACGACGAGCAGTACTTC. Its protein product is CASSPGDRPRDDEQYF.

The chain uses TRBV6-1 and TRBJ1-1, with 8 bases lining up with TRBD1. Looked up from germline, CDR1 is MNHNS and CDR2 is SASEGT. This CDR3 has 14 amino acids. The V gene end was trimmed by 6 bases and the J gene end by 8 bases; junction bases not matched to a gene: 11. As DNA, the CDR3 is TGTGCCAGCAGGGGAACAGGGGGAGGCGTAGAAGCTTTCTTT. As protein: CASRGTGGGVEAFF.

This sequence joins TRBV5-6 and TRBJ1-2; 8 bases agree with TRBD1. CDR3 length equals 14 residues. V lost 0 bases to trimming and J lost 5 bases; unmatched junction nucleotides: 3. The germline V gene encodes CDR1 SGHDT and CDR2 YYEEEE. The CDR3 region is CASSLGTGTYGYTF. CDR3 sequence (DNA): TGTGCCAGCAGCTTGGGGACAGGGACATATGGCTACACCTTC.

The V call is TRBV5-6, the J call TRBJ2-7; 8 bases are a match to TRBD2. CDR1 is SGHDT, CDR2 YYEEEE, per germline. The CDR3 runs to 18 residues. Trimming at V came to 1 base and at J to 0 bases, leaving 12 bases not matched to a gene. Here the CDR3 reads CASSLLGQGGGTSYEQYF. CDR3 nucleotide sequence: TGTGCCAGCAGCTTGTTAGGCCAGGGCGGGGGGACCTCCTACGAGCAGTACTTC.

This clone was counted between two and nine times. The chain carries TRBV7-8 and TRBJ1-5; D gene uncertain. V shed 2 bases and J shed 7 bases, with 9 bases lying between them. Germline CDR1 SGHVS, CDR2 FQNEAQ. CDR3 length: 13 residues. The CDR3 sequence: CASSLSEDQPQHF. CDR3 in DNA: TGTGCCAGCAGCTTATCAGAGGACCAGCCCCAGCATTTT. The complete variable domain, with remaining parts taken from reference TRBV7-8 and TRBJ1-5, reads GAGVSQSPRYKVAKRGQDVALRCDPISGHVSLFWYQQALGQGPEFLTYFQNEAQLDKSGLPSDRFFAERPEGSVSTLKIQRTQQEDSAVYLCASSLSEDQPQHFGDGTRLSIL.

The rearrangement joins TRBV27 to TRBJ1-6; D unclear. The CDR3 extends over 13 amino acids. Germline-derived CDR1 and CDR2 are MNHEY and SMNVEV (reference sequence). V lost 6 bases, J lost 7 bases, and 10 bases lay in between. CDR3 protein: CASRLGPNSPLHF. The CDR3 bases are TGTGCCAGCAGATTAGGGCCCAATTCACCCCTCCACTTT.

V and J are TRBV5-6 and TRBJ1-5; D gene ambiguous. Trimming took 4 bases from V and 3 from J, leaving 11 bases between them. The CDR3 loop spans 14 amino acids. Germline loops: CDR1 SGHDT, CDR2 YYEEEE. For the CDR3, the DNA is TGTGCCAGCAGCCTGGGTTGGGACAATCAGCCCCAGCATTTT. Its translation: CASSLGWDNQPQHF.